This record concerns one T cell receptor (beta chain) sequence. The V gene's germline CDR1 is SEHNR and CDR2 FQNEAQ (reference sequence). With 2 bases removed from V and 0 bases from J, the gap between germline ends came to 8 bases. The CDR3 is 16 residues long. These data belong to a study of blood T cell repertoires in COVID-19. Study at large: Specimens from acute and convalescent COVID-19 originated in the United States, Italy and Spain. The analysed material was cDNA or gDNA that came from T cells, B-cell-depleted T cells, or PBMCs.

Authors' processing steps: The assay estimated nucleated cells by amplifying reference gene primers. Libraries were prepared by immunoSEQ multiplex PCR; TCRdb keeps only in-frame clonotypes and omits some of them. V and J calls plus clone size are reproduced from that table; the DNA served to infer D and trimming. Of about 65,000 clones listed, roughly nine tenths are singletons. The TCR was taken from a man between 60 and 75 years old with acute or convalescent COVID-19. Sequencing was performed on peripheral blood. The chain links TRBV7-9 to TRBJ2-6; the D gene is possibly TRBD1 (5 bases). The chain's CDR3 is CASSLPTVSGANVLTF. The CDR3 DNA reads as TGTGCCAGCAGCTTACCGACAGTCTCTGGGGCCAACGTCCTGACTTTC.